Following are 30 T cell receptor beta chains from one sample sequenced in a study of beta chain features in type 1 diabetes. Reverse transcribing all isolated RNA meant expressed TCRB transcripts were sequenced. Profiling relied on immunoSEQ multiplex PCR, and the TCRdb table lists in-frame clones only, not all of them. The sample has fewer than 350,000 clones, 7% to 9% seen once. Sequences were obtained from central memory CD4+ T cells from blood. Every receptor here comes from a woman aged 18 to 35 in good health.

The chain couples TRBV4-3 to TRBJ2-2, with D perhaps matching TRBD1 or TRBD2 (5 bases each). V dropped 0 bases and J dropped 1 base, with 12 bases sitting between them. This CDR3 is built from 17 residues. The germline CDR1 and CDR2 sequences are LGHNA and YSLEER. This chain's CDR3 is CASSQDQGGGNTGELFF. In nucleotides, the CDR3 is TGCGCCAGCAGCCAAGATCAGGGTGGAGGGAACACCGGGGAGCTGTTTTTT.

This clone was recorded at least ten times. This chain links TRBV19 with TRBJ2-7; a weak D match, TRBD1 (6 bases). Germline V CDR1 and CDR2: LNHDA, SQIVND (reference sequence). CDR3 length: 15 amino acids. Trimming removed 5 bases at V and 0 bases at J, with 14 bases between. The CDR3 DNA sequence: TGTGCCAGTAGTTTACAGGGCCGCAGCTCCTACGAGCAGTACTTC. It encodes CASSLQGRSSYEQYF.

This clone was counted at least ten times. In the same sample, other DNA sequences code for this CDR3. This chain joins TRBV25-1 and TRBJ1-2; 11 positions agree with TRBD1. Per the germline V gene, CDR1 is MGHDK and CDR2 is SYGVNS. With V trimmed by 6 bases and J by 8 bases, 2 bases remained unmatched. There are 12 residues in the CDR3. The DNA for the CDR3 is TGTGCCAGCAGGGACAGGGGGCAAGGCTACACCTTC. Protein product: CASRDRGQGYTF.

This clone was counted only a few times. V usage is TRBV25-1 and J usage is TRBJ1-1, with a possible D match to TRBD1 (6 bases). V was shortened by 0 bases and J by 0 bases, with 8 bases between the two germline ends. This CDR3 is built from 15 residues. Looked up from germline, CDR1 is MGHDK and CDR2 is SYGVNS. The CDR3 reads CASSEYPGVNTEAFF. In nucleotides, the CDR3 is TGTGCCAGCAGTGAATATCCAGGGGTGAACACTGAAGCTTTCTTT.

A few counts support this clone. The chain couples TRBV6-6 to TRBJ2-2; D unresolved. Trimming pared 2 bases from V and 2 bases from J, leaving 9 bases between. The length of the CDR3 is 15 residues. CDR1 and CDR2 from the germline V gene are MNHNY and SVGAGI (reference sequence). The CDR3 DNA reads TGTGCCAGCAGTTACATAGGAGTTAACACCGGGGAGCTGTTTTTT. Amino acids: CASSYIGVNTGELFF.

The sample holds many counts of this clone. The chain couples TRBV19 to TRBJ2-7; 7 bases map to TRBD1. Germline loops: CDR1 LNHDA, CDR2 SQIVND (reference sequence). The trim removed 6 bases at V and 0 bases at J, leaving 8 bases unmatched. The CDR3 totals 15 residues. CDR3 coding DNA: TGTGCCAGTAGCCGGGACAGTGGGAGCTCCTACGAGCAGTACTTC. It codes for CASSRDSGSSYEQYF.

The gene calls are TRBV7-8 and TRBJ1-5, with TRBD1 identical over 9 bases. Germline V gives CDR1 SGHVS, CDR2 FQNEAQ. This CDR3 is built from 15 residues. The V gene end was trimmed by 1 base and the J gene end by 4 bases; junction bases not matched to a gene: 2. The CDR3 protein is CASSLVGQGNQPQHF. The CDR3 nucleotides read TGTGCCAGCAGCTTAGTCGGACAGGGGAATCAGCCCCAGCATTTT.

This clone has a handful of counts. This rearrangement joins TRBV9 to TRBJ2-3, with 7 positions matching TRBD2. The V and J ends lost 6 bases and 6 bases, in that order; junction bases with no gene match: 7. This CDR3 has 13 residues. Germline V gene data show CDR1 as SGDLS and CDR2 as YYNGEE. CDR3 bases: TGTGCCAGCAACCGCGGGGGAACGGATACGCAGTATTTT. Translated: CASNRGGTDTQYF. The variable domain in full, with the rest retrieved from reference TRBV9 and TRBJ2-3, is DSGVTQTPKHLITATGQRVTLRCSPRSGDLSVYWYQQSLDQGLQFLIQYYNGEERAKGNILERFSAQQFPDLHSELNLSSLELGDSALYFCASNRGGTDTQYFGPGTRLTVL.

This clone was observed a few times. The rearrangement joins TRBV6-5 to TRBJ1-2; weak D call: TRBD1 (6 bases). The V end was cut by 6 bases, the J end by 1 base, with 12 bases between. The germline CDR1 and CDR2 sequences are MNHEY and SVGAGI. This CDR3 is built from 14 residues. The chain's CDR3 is CASRRDRSNYGYTF. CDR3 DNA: TGTGCCAGCAGACGCGACAGGAGTAACTATGGCTACACCTTC.

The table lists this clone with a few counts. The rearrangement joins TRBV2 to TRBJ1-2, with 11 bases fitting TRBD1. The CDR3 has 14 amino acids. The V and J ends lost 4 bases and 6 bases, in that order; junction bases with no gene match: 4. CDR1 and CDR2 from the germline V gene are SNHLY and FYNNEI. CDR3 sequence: CASSADRGPDGYTF. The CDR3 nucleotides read TGTGCCAGCAGTGCGGACAGGGGGCCGGATGGCTACACCTTC. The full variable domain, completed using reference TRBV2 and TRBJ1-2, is EPEVTQTPSHQVTQMGQEVILRCVPISNHLYFYWYRQILGQKVEFLVSFYNNEISEKSEIFDDQFSVERPDGSNFTLKIRSTKLEDSAMYFCASSADRGPDGYTFGSGTRLTVV.

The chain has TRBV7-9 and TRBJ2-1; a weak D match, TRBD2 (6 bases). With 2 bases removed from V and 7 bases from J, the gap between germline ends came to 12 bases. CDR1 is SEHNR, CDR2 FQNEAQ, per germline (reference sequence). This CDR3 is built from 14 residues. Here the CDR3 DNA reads TGTGCCAGCAGCTTACGCGGGGCCTGGAATGAGCAGTTCTTC. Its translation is CASSLRGAWNEQFF.

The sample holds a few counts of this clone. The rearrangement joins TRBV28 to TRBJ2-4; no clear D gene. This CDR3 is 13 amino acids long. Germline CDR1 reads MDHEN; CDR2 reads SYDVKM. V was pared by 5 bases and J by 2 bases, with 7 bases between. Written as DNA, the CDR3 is TGTGCCAGCAGTCAAATACCCAAAAACATTCAGTACTTC. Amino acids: CASSQIPKNIQYF. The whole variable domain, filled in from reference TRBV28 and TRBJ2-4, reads DVKVTQSSRYLVKRTGEKVFLECVQDMDHENMFWYRQDPGLGLRLIYFSYDVKMKEKGDIPEGYSVSREKKERFSLILESASTNQTSMYLCASSQIPKNIQYFGAGTRLSVL.

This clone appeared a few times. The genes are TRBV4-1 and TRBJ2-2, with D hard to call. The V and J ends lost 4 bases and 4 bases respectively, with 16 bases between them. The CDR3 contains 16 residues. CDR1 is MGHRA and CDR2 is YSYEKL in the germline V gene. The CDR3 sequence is CASSPKWPLGTGELFF. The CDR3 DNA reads TGCGCCAGCAGCCCGAAATGGCCTCTTGGCACCGGGGAGCTGTTTTTT.

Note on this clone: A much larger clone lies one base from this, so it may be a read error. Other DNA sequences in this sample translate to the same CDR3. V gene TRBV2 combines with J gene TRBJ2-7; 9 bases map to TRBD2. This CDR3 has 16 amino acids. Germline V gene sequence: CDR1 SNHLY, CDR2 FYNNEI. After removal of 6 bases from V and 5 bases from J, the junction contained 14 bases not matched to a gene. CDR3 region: CASSPNPGLARHEQYF. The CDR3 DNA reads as TGTGCCAGCAGCCCTAATCCAGGACTAGCGAGGCACGAGCAGTACTTC.

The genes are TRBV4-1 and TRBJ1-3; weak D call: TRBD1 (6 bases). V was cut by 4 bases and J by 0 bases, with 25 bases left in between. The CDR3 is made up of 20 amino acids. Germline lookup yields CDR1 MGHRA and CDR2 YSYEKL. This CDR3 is CASSPMRPGTNIFSGNTIYF. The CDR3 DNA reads TGCGCCAGCAGCCCGATGCGTCCCGGGACAAACATCTTCTCTGGAAACACCATATATTTT.

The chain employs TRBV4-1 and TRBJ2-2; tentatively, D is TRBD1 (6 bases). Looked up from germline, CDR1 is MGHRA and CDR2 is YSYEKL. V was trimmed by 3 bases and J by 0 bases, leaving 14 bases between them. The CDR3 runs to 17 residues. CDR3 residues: CASSQGKRTANTGELFF. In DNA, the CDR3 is TGCGCCAGCAGCCAGGGAAAAAGGACAGCGAACACCGGGGAGCTGTTTTTT.

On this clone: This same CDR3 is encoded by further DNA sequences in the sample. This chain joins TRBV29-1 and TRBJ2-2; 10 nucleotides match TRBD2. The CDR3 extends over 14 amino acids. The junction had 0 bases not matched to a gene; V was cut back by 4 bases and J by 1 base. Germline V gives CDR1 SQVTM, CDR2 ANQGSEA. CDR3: CSVGTSGNTGELFF. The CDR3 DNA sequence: TGCAGCGTTGGGACTAGCGGGAACACCGGGGAGCTGTTTTTT.

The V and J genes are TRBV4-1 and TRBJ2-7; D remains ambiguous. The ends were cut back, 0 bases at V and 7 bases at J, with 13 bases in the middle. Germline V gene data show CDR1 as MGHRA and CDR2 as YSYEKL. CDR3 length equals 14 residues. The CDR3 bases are TGCGCCAGCAGCCAAGATCAACTTCTTAGAGAGCAGTACTTC. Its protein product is CASSQDQLLREQYF.

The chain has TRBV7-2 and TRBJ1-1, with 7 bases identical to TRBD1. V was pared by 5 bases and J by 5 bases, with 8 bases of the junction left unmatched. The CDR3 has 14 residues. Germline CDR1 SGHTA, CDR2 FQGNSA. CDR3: CASSPRQGPTEAFF. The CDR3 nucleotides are TGTGCCAGCAGCCCGCGACAGGGCCCGACTGAAGCTTTCTTT.

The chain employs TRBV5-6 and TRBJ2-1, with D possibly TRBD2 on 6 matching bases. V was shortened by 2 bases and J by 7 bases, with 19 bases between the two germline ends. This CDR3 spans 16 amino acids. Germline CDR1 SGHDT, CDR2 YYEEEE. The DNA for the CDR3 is TGTGCCAGCAGCTTTCCTGGGCTAACCAGCGGGAATGAGCAGTTCTTC. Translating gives CASSFPGLTSGNEQFF. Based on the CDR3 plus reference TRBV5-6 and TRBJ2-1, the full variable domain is DAGVTQSPTHLIKTRGQQVTLRCSPKSGHDTVSWYQQALGQGPQFIFQYYEEEERQRGNFPDRFSGHQFPNYSSELNVNALLLGDSALYLCASSFPGLTSGNEQFFGPGTRLTVL.

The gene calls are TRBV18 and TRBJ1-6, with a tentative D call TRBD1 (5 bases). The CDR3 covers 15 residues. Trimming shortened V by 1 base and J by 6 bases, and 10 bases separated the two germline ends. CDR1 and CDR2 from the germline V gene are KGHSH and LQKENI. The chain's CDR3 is CASSPQDTTNSPLHF. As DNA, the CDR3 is TGTGCCAGCTCACCACAGGACACTACTAATTCACCCCTCCACTTT.

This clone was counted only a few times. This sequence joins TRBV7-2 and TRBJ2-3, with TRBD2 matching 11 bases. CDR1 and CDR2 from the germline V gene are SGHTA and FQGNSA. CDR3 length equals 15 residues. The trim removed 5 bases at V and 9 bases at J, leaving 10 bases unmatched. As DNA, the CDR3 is TGTGCCAGCAGCCCTTTCGATGGGACTAGCGGAACGCAGTATTTT. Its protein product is CASSPFDGTSGTQYF.

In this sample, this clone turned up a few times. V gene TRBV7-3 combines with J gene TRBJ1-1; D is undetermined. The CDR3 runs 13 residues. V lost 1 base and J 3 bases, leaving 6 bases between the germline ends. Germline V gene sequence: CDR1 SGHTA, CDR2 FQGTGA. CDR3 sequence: CASSLITDTEAFF. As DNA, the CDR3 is TGTGCCAGCAGCTTAATAACGGACACTGAAGCTTTCTTT. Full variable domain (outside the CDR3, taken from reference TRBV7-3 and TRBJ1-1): GAGVSQTPSNKVTEKGKYVELRCDPISGHTALYWYRQSLGQGPEFLIYFQGTGAADDSGLPNDRFFAVRPEGSVSTLKIQRTERGDSAVYLCASSLITDTEAFFGQGTRLTVV.

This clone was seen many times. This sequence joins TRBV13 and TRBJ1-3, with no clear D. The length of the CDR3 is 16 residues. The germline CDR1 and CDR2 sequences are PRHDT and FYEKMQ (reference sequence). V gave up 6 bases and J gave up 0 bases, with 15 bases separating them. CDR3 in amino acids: CASSRGKEHSGNTIYF. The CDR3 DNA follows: TGTGCCAGCAGTCGGGGAAAGGAACACTCTGGAAACACCATATATTTT.

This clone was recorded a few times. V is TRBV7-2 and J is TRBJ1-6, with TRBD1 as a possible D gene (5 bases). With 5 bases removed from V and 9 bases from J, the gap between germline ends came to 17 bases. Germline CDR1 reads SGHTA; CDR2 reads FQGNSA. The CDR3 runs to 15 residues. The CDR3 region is CASSPAPAGGSPLHF. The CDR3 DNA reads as TGTGCCAGCAGCCCGGCGCCCGCTGGGGGTTCACCCCTCCACTTT.

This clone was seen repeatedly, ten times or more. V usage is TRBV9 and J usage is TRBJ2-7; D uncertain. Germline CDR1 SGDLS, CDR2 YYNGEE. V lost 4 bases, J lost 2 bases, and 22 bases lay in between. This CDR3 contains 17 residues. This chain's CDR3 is CASSSSRPRHQTYEQYV. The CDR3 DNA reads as TGTGCCAGCAGCTCGAGCAGGCCGAGACACCAGACCTACGAGCAGTACGTC.

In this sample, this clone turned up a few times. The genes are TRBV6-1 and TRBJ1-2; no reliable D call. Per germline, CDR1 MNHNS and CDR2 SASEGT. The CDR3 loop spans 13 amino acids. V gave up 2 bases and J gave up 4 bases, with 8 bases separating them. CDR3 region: CASSERSVYGYTF. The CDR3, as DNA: TGTGCCAGCAGTGAACGCAGCGTCTATGGCTACACCTTC.

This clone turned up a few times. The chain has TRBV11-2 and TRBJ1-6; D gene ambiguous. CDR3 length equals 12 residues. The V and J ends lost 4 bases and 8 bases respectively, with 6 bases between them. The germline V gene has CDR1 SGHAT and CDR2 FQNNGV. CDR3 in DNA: TGTGCCAGCAGCTCGAGACATTCACCCCTCCACTTT. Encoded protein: CASSSRHSPLHF.

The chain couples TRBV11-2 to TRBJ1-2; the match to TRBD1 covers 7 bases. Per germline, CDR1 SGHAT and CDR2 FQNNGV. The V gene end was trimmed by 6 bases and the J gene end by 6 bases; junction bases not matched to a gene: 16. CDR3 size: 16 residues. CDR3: CASRPIRDRGGDGYTF. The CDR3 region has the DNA TGTGCCAGCAGGCCTATAAGGGACAGAGGTGGCGATGGCTACACCTTC.

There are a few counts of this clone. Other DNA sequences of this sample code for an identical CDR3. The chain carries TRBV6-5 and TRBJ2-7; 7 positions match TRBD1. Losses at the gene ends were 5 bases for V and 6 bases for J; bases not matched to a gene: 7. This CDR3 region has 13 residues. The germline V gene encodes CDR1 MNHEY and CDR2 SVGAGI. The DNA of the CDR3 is TGTGCCAGCAGTCCTCGGACAGGCTCCGAGCAGTACTTC. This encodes CASSPRTGSEQYF.